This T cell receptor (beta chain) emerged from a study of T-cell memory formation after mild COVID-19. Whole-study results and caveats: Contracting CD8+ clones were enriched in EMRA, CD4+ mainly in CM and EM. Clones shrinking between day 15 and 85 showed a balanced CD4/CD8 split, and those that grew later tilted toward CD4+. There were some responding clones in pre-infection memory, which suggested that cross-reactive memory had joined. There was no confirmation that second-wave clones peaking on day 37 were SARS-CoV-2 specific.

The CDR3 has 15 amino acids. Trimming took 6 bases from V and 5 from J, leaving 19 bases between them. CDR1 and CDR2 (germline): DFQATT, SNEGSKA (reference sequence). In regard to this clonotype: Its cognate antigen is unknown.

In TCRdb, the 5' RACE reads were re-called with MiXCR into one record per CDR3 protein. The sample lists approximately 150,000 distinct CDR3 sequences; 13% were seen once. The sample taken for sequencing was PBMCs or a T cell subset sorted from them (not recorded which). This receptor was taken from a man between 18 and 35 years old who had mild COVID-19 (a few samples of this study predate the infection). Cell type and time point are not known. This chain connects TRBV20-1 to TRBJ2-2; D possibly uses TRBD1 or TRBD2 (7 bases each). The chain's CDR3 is CSAGSGTDRTGELFF. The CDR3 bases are TGCAGTGCAGGGAGCGGGACAGACAGGACCGGGGAGCTGTTTTTT.